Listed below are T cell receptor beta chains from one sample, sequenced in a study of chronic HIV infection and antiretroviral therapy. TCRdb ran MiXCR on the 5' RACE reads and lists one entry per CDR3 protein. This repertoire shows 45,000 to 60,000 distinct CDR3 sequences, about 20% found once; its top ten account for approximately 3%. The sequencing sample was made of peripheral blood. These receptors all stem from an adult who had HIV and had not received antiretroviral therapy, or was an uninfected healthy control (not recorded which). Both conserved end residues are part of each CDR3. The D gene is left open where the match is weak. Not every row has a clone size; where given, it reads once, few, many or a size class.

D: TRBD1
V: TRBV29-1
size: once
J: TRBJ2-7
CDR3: CSVEDRGRYEQYF
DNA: TGCAGCGTTGAGGACAGGGGGCGATACGAGCAGTACTTC

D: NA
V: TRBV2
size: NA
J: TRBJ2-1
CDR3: CASTTEKYNEQFF
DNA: TGTGCCAGCACGACTGAGAAGTACAATGAGCAGTTCTTC

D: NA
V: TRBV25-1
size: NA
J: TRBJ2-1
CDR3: CASSDKLGSYNEQFF
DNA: TGTGCCAGCAGTGATAAGCTAGGATCCTACAATGAGCAGTTCTTC

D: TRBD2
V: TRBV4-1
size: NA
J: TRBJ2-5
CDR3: CASSQEIPAGGPTQYF
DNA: TGCGCCAGCAGCCAAGAGATACCAGCGGGAGGGCCCACCCAGTACTTC

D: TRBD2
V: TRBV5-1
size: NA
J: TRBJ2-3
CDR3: CASSRSGGEGEDTQYF
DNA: TGCGCCAGCAGCCGGTCGGGGGGAGAAGGAGAAGATACGCAGTATTTT

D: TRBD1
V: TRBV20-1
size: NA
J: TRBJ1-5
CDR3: CSATQLGQENQPQHF
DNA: TGCAGTGCTACGCAACTCGGACAGGAGAATCAGCCCCAGCATTTT

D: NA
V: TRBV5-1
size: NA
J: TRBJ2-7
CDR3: CASSFNLGDGQYF
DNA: TGCGCCAGCAGCTTTAACCTGGGGGACGGGCAGTACTTC

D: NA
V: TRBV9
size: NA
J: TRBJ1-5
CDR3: CASSVGGGQPQHF
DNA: TGTGCCAGCAGCGTAGGAGGCGGGCAGCCCCAGCATTTT

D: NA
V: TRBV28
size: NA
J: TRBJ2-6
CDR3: CASSSVRQFSGANVLTF
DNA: TGTGCCAGCAGTTCGGTTAGACAGTTCTCTGGGGCCAACGTCCTGACTTTC

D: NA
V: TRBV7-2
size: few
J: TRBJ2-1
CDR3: CASSYRPAATPYNEQFF
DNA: TGTGCCAGCAGCTATCGCCCCGCGGCAACCCCCTACAATGAGCAGTTCTTC

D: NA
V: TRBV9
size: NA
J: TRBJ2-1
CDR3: CASSWGEGTYNEQFF
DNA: TGTGCCAGCAGCTGGGGAGAAGGAACCTACAATGAGCAGTTCTTC

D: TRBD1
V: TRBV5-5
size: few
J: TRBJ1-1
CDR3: CASTRQGLNTEAFF
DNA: TGTGCCAGCACCCGACAGGGCTTGAACACTGAAGCTTTCTTT

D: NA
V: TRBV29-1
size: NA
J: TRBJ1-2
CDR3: CSVEDERPAGGYTF
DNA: TGCAGCGTTGAAGATGAAAGGCCCGCTGGGGGCTACACCTTC

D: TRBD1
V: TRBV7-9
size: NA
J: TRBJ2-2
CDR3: CAMYKSGTGHTGELFF
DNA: TGTGCCATGTATAAATCCGGGACAGGGCACACCGGGGAGCTGTTTTTT

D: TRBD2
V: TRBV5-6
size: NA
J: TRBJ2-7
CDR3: CASIPLAGGTYEQYF
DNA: TGTGCCAGCATCCCACTAGCGGGAGGTACCTACGAGCAGTACTTC

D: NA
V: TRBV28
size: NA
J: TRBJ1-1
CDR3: CASGSFLPGVTEAFF
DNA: TGTGCCAGCGGGTCCTTTTTGCCAGGGGTCACTGAAGCTTTCTTT

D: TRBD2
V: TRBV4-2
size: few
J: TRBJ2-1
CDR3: CASSQGQGLAGNEQFF
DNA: TGTGCCAGCAGCCAAGGGCAAGGACTAGCGGGGAATGAGCAGTTCTTC

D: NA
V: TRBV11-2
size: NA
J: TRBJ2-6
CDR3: CASTLGPTISGSGANVLTF
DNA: TGTGCCAGCACCTTGGGACCCACCATTTCGGGGTCTGGGGCCAACGTCCTGACTTTC

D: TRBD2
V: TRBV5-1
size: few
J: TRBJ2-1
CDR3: CASSLVLAGAAEQFF
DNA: TGCGCCAGCAGCTTGGTTTTAGCGGGAGCGGCTGAGCAGTTCTTC